This T cell receptor (beta chain) was observed in a study of T cells in Graves' hyperthyroidism and ophthalmopathy. Points from the study as a whole: The model's output predicted ophthalmopathy at a median of roughly 6 months prior to onset. Most thyroid clonotypes that were expanded above 0.001 also turned up in blood. A model of 13 V-J features distinguished ophthalmopathy from stable hyperthyroidism.

The investigators amplified TCR beta CDR3 regions from RNA transcripts. The study used the HTBI primer set for a first-round RT-PCR of the TCR CDR3. Using its own MiXCR run on the multiplex PCR reads, TCRdb lists one record per CDR3 protein. The sample contains about 360,000 distinct CDR3 sequences, about 13% of which appear only once. Each patient was aged 18 to 65 and had newly diagnosed hyperthyroidism of under 2 months' duration. As regards this clonotype: As yet, its antigen is unknown.

There are 14 residues in the CDR3. Germline-derived CDR1 and CDR2 are GTSNPN and SVGIG (reference sequence). V was clipped by 3 bases and J by 4 bases, with 13 bases between them. The sequenced material came from blood. This receptor was identified in a woman younger than 30 with Graves' hyperthyroidism. The J gene is TRBJ1-5, the V gene TRBV30, with D perhaps TRBD1 (6 bases). CDR3 sequence: CAWSVDRGNQPQHF. Here the CDR3 DNA reads TGTGCCTGGAGCGTTGATAGGGGGAATCAGCCCCAGCATTTT.